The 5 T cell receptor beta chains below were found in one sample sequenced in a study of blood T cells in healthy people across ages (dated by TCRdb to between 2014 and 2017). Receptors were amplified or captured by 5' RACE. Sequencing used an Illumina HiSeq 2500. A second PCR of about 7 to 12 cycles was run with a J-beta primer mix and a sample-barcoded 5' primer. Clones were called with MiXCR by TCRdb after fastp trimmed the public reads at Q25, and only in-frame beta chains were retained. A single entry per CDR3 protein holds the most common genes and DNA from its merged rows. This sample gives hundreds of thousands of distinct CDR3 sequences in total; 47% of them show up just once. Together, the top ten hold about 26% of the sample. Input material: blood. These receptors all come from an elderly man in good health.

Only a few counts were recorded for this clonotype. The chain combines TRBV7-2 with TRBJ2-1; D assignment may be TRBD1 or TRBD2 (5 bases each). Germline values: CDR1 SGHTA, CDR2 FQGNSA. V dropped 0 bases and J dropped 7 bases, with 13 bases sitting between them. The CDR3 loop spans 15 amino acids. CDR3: CASSLASGPFNEQFF. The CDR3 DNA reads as TGTGCCAGCAGCTTAGCGTCGGGACCCTTTAATGAGCAGTTCTTC.

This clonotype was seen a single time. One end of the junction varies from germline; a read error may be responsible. The CDR3 DNA is TGTGCCGGCAGCTTGGAAGGTAGCGGGAGGGCCAGGGCAGATACGCAGTATTTT. Translated: CAGSLEGSGRARADTQYF. V usage is TRBV5-4 and J usage is TRBJ2-3; 11 nucleotides line up with TRBD2. Germline V gene data show CDR1 as SGHNT and CDR2 as YYREEE (reference sequence). This CDR3 region has 18 residues. Complete variable domain (other parts from reference TRBV5-4 and TRBJ2-3): ETGVTQSPTHLIKTRGQQVTLRCSSQSGHNTVSWYQQALGQGPQFIFQYYREEENGRGNFPPRFSGLQFPNYSSELNVNALELDDSALYLCAGSLEGSGRARADTQYFGPGTRLTVL.

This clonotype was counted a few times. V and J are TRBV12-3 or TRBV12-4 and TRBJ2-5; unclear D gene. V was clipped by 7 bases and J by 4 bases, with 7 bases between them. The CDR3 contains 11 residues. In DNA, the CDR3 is TGTGCCAGCATGAATTTAGAGACCCAGTACTTC. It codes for CASMNLETQYF.

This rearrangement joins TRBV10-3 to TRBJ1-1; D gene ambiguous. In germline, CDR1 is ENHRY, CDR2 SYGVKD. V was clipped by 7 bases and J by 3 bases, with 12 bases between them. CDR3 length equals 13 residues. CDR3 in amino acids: CAINRELDTEAFF. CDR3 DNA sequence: TGTGCCATCAATAGGGAGTTGGACACTGAAGCTTTCTTT.

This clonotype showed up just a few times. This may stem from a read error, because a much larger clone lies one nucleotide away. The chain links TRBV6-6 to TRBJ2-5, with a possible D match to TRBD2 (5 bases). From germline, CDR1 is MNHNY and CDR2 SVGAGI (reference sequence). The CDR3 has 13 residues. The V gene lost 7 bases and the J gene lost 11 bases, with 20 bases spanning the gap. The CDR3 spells CASTRELYNEQYF. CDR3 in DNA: TGTGCCAGCACACGGGAACTCTACAATGAGCAGTACTTC.